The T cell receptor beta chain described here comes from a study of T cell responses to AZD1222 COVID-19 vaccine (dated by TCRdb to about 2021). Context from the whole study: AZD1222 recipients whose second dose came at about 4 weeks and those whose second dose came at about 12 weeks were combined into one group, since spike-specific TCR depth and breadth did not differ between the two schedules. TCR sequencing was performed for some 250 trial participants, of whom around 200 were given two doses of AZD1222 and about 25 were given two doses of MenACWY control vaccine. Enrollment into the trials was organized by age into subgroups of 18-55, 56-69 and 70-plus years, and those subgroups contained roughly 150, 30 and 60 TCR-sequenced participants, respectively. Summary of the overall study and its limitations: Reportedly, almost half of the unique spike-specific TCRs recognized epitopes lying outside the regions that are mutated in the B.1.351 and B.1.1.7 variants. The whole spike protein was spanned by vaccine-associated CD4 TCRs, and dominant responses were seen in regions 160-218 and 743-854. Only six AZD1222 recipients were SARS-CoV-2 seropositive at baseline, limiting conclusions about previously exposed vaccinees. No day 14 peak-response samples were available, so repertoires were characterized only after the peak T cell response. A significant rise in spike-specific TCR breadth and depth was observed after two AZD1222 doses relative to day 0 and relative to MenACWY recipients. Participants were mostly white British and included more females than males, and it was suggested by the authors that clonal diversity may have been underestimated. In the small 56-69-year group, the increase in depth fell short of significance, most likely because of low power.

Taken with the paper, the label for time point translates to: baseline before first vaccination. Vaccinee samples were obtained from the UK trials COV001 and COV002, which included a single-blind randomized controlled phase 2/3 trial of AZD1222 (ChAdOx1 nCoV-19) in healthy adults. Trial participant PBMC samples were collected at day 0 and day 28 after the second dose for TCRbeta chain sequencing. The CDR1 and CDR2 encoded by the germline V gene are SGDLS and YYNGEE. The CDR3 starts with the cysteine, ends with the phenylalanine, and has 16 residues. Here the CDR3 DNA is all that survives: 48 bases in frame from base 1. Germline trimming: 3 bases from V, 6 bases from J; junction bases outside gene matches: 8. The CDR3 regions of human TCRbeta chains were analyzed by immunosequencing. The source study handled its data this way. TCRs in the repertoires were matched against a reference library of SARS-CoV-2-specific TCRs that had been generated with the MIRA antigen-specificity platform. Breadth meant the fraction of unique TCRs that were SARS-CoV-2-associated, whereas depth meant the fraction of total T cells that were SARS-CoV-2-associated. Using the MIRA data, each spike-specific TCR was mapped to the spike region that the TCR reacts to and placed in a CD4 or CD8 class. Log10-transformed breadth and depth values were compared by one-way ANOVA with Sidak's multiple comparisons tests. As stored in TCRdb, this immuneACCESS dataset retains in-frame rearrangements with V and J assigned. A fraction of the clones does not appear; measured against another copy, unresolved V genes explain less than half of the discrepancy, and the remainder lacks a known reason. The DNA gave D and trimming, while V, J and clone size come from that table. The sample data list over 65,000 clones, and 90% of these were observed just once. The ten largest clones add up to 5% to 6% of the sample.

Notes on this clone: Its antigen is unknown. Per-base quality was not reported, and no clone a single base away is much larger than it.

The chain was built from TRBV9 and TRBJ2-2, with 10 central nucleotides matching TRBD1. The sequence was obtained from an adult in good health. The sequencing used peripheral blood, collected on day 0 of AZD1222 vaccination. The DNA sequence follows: TGTGCCAGCAGCGCAAAGGGACAGGGGTTCCCCGGGGAGCTGTTTTTT. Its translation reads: CASSAKGQGFPGELFF.